Listed below are T cell receptor beta chains from one sample, sequenced in a study of T cell responses to AZD1222 COVID-19 vaccine. The data were produced by immunoSEQ multiplex PCR, yet TCRdb's version contains in-frame clones alone and is incomplete. The sample consists of 200,000 or so clones, roughly 91% of them appearing once. Sequenced here: peripheral blood, sampled on day 0 of MenACWY control vaccination. Every receptor here comes from an adult in good health. Each CDR3 is given with its conserved first and last residue. The order of the fields is CDR3 DNA, CDR3 protein, J gene, D gene, clone size, V gene. A D gene is named only where the DNA matches it firmly. Size is stated for part of the rows, as once, few or many counts, or as a class when the clone is expanded.

DNA: TGTGCCAGCAGACAGAACAGAGGCGAGCAGTACTTC
CDR3: CASRQNRGEQYF
J: TRBJ2-7
D: NA
size: NA
V: TRBV25-1

DNA: TGTGCCAGCAGCTTGACAGGGACCGGGGAGCTGTTTTTT
CDR3: CASSLTGTGELFF
J: TRBJ2-2
D: TRBD1
size: few
V: TRBV7-3

DNA: TGTGCCAGTAACGACAGGGGGACGGTTGGCTACACCTTC
CDR3: CASNDRGTVGYTF
J: TRBJ1-2
D: TRBD1
size: NA
V: TRBV19

DNA: TGCAGTGCTAGAGGGTATGAAGAGCAGTTCTTC
CDR3: CSARGYEEQFF
J: TRBJ2-1
D: NA
size: NA
V: TRBV20-1

DNA: TGCGCCAGCAGCCAAGATAGGTCCGCCCCGGGGACAAGCTCCTATAATTCACCCCTCCACTTT
CDR3: CASSQDRSAPGTSSYNSPLHF
J: TRBJ1-6
D: NA
size: once
V: TRBV4-1

DNA: TGTGCCAGCAGCCTCAGAGGGAATGAAAAACTGTTTTTT
CDR3: CASSLRGNEKLFF
J: TRBJ1-4
D: NA
size: NA
V: TRBV2

DNA: TGTGCCAGCAAACTTGACACAGCAGGCTATGGCTACACCTTC
CDR3: CASKLDTAGYGYTF
J: TRBJ1-2
D: NA
size: NA
V: TRBV2

DNA: TGCGCCAGCAGAGACAGGACAGGTCAAAATTCACCCCTCCACTTT
CDR3: CASRDRTGQNSPLHF
J: TRBJ1-6
D: TRBD1
size: NA
V: TRBV5-1

DNA: TGTGCCACCAGGCTAGCGGGGGGCCTACATGAGCAGTTCTTC
CDR3: CATRLAGGLHEQFF
J: TRBJ2-1
D: TRBD2
size: once
V: TRBV15

DNA: TGTGCCAGCAGCTTAGCGGGCAGTAGGATGAACACTGAAGCTTTCTTT
CDR3: CASSLAGSRMNTEAFF
J: TRBJ1-1
D: NA
size: NA
V: TRBV7-9

DNA: TGCGCCAGCAGCCAAGCGGGGGGATGGTCAGATACGCAGTATTTT
CDR3: CASSQAGGWSDTQYF
J: TRBJ2-3
D: TRBD2
size: NA
V: TRBV4-1

DNA: TGTGCCAGCAGCCCACAACTGAACACTGAAGCTTTCTTT
CDR3: CASSPQLNTEAFF
J: TRBJ1-1
D: NA
size: NA
V: TRBV6-2/TRBV6-3

DNA: TGTGCCAGCACCCCGGCCGCAGGCAAGGCCTACGAGCAGTACTTC
CDR3: CASTPAAGKAYEQYF
J: TRBJ2-7
D: NA
size: NA
V: TRBV6-5

DNA: TGTGCCAGCAGCCCAGGGACAGCCTCACGGCTCACCTTC
CDR3: CASSPGTASRLTF
J: TRBJ1-2
D: TRBD1
size: NA
V: TRBV11-2

DNA: TGCGCCAGCAGCTTAGGGGGGGCAAGGTCCTACAATGAGCAGTTCTTC
CDR3: CASSLGGARSYNEQFF
J: TRBJ2-1
D: NA
size: NA
V: TRBV5-1

DNA: TGTGCCAGTAGTATCCAGGGAAACACCGGGGAGCTGTTTTTT
CDR3: CASSIQGNTGELFF
J: TRBJ2-2
D: NA
size: NA
V: TRBV19

DNA: TGCAGCGTTGGGACAGTCTATGGCTACACCTTC
CDR3: CSVGTVYGYTF
J: TRBJ1-2
D: NA
size: NA
V: TRBV29-1

DNA: TGTGCCAGCAGCTTAACGGGACTAGGGTCCAGCAGCCGTTACGGTGAGCAGTTCTTC
CDR3: CASSLTGLGSSSRYGEQFF
J: TRBJ2-1
D: TRBD2
size: NA
V: TRBV7-3

DNA: TGCGCCAGCAGCTTGATCAATACCGGCTATGGCTACACCTTC
CDR3: CASSLINTGYGYTF
J: TRBJ1-2
D: NA
size: NA
V: TRBV5-1

DNA: TGTGCCAGCAGCCTCACAGGGTCCACTGAAGCTTTCTTT
CDR3: CASSLTGSTEAFF
J: TRBJ1-1
D: NA
size: NA
V: TRBV7-2

DNA: TGTGCCAGCAGTCGTCGGACAGGGGAGTTTGGCTACACCTTC
CDR3: CASSRRTGEFGYTF
J: TRBJ1-2
D: TRBD1
size: NA
V: TRBV6-5

DNA: TGTGCCAGCAGCCTAGCGGGGGGGCCGTACGAGCAGTACTTC
CDR3: CASSLAGGPYEQYF
J: TRBJ2-7
D: TRBD2
size: NA
V: TRBV5-6

DNA: TGTGCCAGCTCACCAAATGGGAGACAGGGAGGTGGCTACACCTTC
CDR3: CASSPNGRQGGGYTF
J: TRBJ1-2
D: TRBD1
size: NA
V: TRBV18

DNA: TGTGCCAGCAGCAAACTTGCCGTCGCGAACACCGGGGAGCTGTTTTTT
CDR3: CASSKLAVANTGELFF
J: TRBJ2-2
D: NA
size: once
V: TRBV21-1

DNA: TGCGCCAGCAGCCCCCGGGAGACAAAGACCACTGAAGCTTTCTTT
CDR3: CASSPRETKTTEAFF
J: TRBJ1-1
D: NA
size: NA
V: TRBV5-1

DNA: TGTGCCAGCAGAGAAGGACAGGGGGCTGATGGCTACACCTTC
CDR3: CASREGQGADGYTF
J: TRBJ1-2
D: TRBD1
size: NA
V: TRBV28

DNA: TGTGCCAGCAGGTTCGGGCCAGACCAAGAGACCCAGTACTTC
CDR3: CASRFGPDQETQYF
J: TRBJ2-5
D: NA
size: NA
V: TRBV4-2

DNA: TGTGCCAGCAGTCCCGACACCTCCTACGAGCAGTACTTC
CDR3: CASSPDTSYEQYF
J: TRBJ2-7
D: NA
size: NA
V: TRBV5-6

DNA: TGTGCCAGCCGCCCTGAGAGGGTGAACACTGAAGCTTTCTTT
CDR3: CASRPERVNTEAFF
J: TRBJ1-1
D: NA
size: NA
V: TRBV6-6

DNA: TGTGCCAGCAGCCAGGACAGGGGGCCTGAAAAACTGTTTTTT
CDR3: CASSQDRGPEKLFF
J: TRBJ1-4
D: TRBD1
size: NA
V: TRBV4-2

DNA: TGTGCCAGCAGTTTCCTGAGCGGGGGGGCGATTGAGCAGTTCTTC
CDR3: CASSFLSGGAIEQFF
J: TRBJ2-1
D: TRBD2
size: NA
V: TRBV28

DNA: TGTGCCAGCAGTTTATTGGGGGCGGAGGGCTACACCTTC
CDR3: CASSLLGAEGYTF
J: TRBJ1-2
D: NA
size: NA
V: TRBV28

DNA: TGTGCCAGCAGTTTGGTTAGGCTTGGCTACACCTTC
CDR3: CASSLVRLGYTF
J: TRBJ1-2
D: NA
size: once
V: TRBV28

DNA: TGTGCCAGCAGCCAAGATCCGCCCGGGACAGCCTTACAGCCCCAGCATTTT
CDR3: CASSQDPPGTALQPQHF
J: TRBJ1-5
D: TRBD1
size: few
V: TRBV3-1/TRBV3-2

DNA: TGCGCCAGCGGAGGGACTACCTACGAGCAGTACTTC
CDR3: CASGGTTYEQYF
J: TRBJ2-7
D: TRBD2
size: NA
V: TRBV5-1